This record looks at one T cell receptor beta chain sequence and its context. The antigen is unknown. RNA transcripts gave rise to amplified TCR beta CDR3 regions. The TCR CDR3 first-round RT-PCR relied on the HTBI primer set. A single record per CDR3 protein comes from TCRdb applying MiXCR to the multiplex PCR reads. Among around 600,000 distinct CDR3 sequences listed, 15% to 17% were seen once. Stability of Graves' hyperthyroidism was defined as absent ophthalmopathy progression within 18 months. Hyperthyroidism patients were newly diagnosed, had disease duration under 2 months, and were aged 18 to 65 years. Uncontrolled infection, other autoimmune disease, pregnancy and lactation each barred patients from inclusion. The CDR3 loop spans 13 amino acids. Germline V gene data show CDR1 as SGHTA and CDR2 as FQGTGA. V was cut by 6 bases and J by 9 bases, with 15 bases left in between. This record belongs to a study of T cells in Graves' hyperthyroidism and ophthalmopathy.

Findings of the study overall: In blood, most of the thyroid clonotypes expanded above 0.001 were also present.

Material: blood. The receptor's source is a woman aged 25 to 39 with Graves' hyperthyroidism. V gene TRBV7-3 combines with J gene TRBJ2-1; D gene ambiguous. For the CDR3, the DNA is TGTGCCAGCAGTTTCACCTCCGCGCGTGAGCAGTTCTTC. Residues: CASSFTSAREQFF. The variable domain in full, with the rest retrieved from reference TRBV7-3 and TRBJ2-1, is GAGVSQTPSNKVTEKGKYVELRCDPISGHTALYWYRQSLGQGPEFLIYFQGTGAADDSGLPNDRFFAVRPEGSVSTLKIQRTERGDSAVYLCASSFTSAREQFFGPGTRLTVL.